This T cell receptor beta chain appears in the sequencing data of a study of blood T cell repertoires in COVID-19 (dated by TCRdb to 2018 to 2020). For the wider study: Samples from collaborators originated in the United States, Italy and Spain and spanned both the acute and convalescent phases of COVID-19. The material from the prospective study consisted of cDNA or gDNA derived from T cells, B-cell-depleted T cells, or PBMCs. A freely available public database, intended as a resource for researchers studying the immune response to SARS-CoV-2, is where the repertoires were released. Subjects who had been exposed to COVID-19, were actively infected with it, or had recovered from it provided the deeply sampled blood TCRbeta repertoires that made up the dataset. Nearly every sample came with metadata listing a de-identified subject ID, COVID-19 status, age in years and sex. HLA class I and class II types, where available, came from metadata supplied by the sample provider rather than from assay-based typing. The samples were drawn from the first 160 participants of the ongoing ImmuneRACE study and from some 1,300 subjects provided by 6 global collaborators.

This clone turned up a few times. Its specific antigen is unknown. No quality values exist for individual bases; no much larger clone is one base distant. Each collaborating institution followed its own protocols to collect whole blood in K2EDTA tubes. For TCRbeta analysis, collaborator samples were shipped as frozen whole blood, as isolated PBMCs, or as DNA extracted from either sample type. Counted from cysteine to phenylalanine, this CDR3 has 14 amino acids. The read is trimmed to its CDR3 DNA, 42 bases read in frame from base 1. CDR1 and CDR2 are drawn from the germline V gene: SNHLY, FYNNEI. A distance of 12 bases separates the germline ends of V and J, which lose 4 bases and 3 bases respectively. The immunoSEQ Assay, a bias-controlled multiplex PCR, was used to amplify TCRbeta CDR3 regions from genomic DNA. In the paper's pipeline: The number of nucleated cells in each sample was estimated by amplification of reference gene primers within the assay. To quantify the absolute abundance of each unique TCRbeta CDR3 rearrangement, sequence reads were collapsed and filtered. For each sample, productive Simpson clonality was calculated by taking the square root of Simpson's diversity index across productive rearrangements. In its TCRdb copy, this immuneACCESS table keeps in-frame sequences only and misses some clones. Where compared with another copy, unresolved V genes explain less than half of these, and the others have no known cause. Clone size and the V and J calls come from that table; the DNA yielded D and trimming. This sample comprises some 100,000 clones, roughly 88% of them detected only once. The ten largest clones take up 7.5% to 9.5% of the sample.

Study-wide findings and limitations: The quantity of clinical and demographic metadata differed by source and by participant and was supplied without curation.

What was sequenced was peripheral blood. This receptor was taken from a woman in her 70s with acute or convalescent COVID-19. The rearranged segments are TRBV2 and TRBJ1-1; TRBD1 is perhaps the D gene, given 5 matching bases. The sequenced DNA: TGTGCCAGCAGTGGCCGGGGGAGGGACACTGAAGCTTTCTTT. Translation gives CASSGRGRDTEAFF.